Presented here are 20 T cell receptor beta chains from one specimen sequenced in a study of T cells in Graves' hyperthyroidism and ophthalmopathy. From RNA transcripts, TCR beta CDR3 regions were amplified. With the HTBI primer set, the TCR CDR3 went through a first round of RT-PCR. MiXCR was run by TCRdb on the multiplex PCR reads, yielding one entry per CDR3 protein. This sample has some 570,000 distinct CDR3 sequences; approximately 15% occur once, and the top ten carry 6.5% to 9%. The sequencing sample was made of blood. The receptors come from a woman under 30 with Graves' ophthalmopathy.

This clonotype was picked up many times. This chain connects TRBV10-3 to TRBJ2-5, with 10 bases lining up with TRBD2. The CDR3 runs 13 residues. V lost 5 bases, J lost 3 bases, and 0 bases stayed unmatched. Per germline, CDR1 ENHRY and CDR2 SYGVKD. The chain's CDR3 is CAISLAGEETQYF. The DNA for the CDR3 is TGTGCCATCAGTCTAGCGGGAGAAGAGACCCAGTACTTC.

This clonotype was counted many times. V is TRBV6-1 and J is TRBJ1-1; D not certain. Germline loops: CDR1 MNHNS, CDR2 SASEGT. With 5 bases removed from V and 0 bases from J, the gap between germline ends came to 10 bases. This CDR3 comprises 14 residues. CDR3 region: CASSPESMNTEAFF. The CDR3 nucleotides read TGTGCCAGCAGTCCCGAGTCTATGAACACTGAAGCTTTCTTT.

The J gene is TRBJ2-1, the V gene TRBV20-1, with 10 bases lining up with TRBD2. V gave up 0 bases and J gave up 11 bases; unmatched junction bases: 4. Germline V gene data show CDR1 as DFQATT and CDR2 as SNEGSKA (reference sequence). The CDR3 covers 13 residues. The CDR3: CSAREPSGRQQFF. The CDR3 DNA follows: TGCAGTGCTAGAGAGCCTAGCGGGAGACAGCAGTTCTTC.

The table lists this clonotype with many counts. The chain combines TRBV12-3 or TRBV12-4 with TRBJ1-2; D unclear. V shed 1 base and J shed 8 bases, with 11 bases lying between them. The CDR3 runs to 13 residues. The CDR3 DNA follows: TGTGCCAGCAGTTTAGGCGAGGGTTTGGGCTACACCTTC. Protein sequence: CASSLGEGLGYTF.

With regard to this clonotype: This clone may be a read error of a much larger clone one base away. This chain links TRBV20-1 with TRBJ2-1, with D maybe TRBD2 (5 bases). CDR1 and CDR2 (germline): DFQATT, SNEGSKA (reference sequence). The CDR3 is made up of 14 amino acids. V was pared by 0 bases and J by 1 base, with 7 bases between. CDR3 residues: CSAREEGSYNEQFF. CDR3 DNA: TGCAGTGCTAGAGAAGAGGGATCCTACAATGAGCAGTTCTTC.

The rearrangement uses TRBV5-6 and TRBJ1-2; D is uncertain. The germline V and J ends were trimmed by 4 bases and 3 bases, with 13 bases remaining between them. CDR1 SGHDT and CDR2 YYEEEE come from the germline V gene. CDR3 length: 14 amino acids. CDR3 sequence reads: CASSPDIVDYGYTF. The CDR3 nucleotides read TGTGCCAGCAGCCCAGATATCGTAGACTATGGCTACACCTTC.

Points on this clonotype: This may come from a read error, since a much larger clone is one base off. V gene TRBV6-5 combines with J gene TRBJ2-1; possible D gene TRBD2, 6 bases. The CDR3 has 12 amino acids. The germline V gene has CDR1 MNHEY and CDR2 SVGAGI. The ends were cut back, 1 base at V and 9 bases at J, with 7 bases in the middle. CDR3 DNA sequence: TGTGCCAGCAGTTACTTCGGGGGTGAGCAGTTCTTC. This gives the protein CASSYFGGEQFF.

The chain joins TRBV5-1 to TRBJ2-2; D gene ambiguous. With 0 bases removed from V and 6 bases from J, the gap between germline ends came to 12 bases. Germline values: CDR1 SGHRS, CDR2 YFSETQ. The CDR3 sequence is 15 residues long. CDR3: CASSLGSSNPGELFF. CDR3 bases: TGCGCCAGCAGCTTGGGGAGCTCAAACCCCGGGGAGCTGTTTTTT.

This clonotype was found many times. The CDR3 DNA reads as TGTGCCAGCATGCACGACGGAGCCTACAATGAGCAGTTCTTC. It specifies CASMHDGAYNEQFF. The rearrangement joins TRBV27 to TRBJ2-1; D is unclear. V was trimmed by 7 bases and J by 2 bases, leaving 12 bases between them. Germline V gene lookup returns CDR1 MNHEY and CDR2 SMNVEV (reference sequence). The CDR3 has 14 amino acids.

This clonotype was counted ten times or more. V and J are TRBV6-6 and TRBJ1-1, with 7 nucleotides matching TRBD1. V lost 2 bases and J lost 5; bases outside the gene matches: 5. In germline, CDR1 is MNHNY, CDR2 SVGAGI (reference sequence). This CDR3 has 14 residues. CDR3 sequence reads: CASSYGRGGTEAFF. CDR3 nucleotide sequence: TGTGCCAGCAGTTACGGCAGGGGGGGAACTGAAGCTTTCTTT.

This clonotype was seen many times. The chain links TRBV5-6 to TRBJ1-5; 8 bases are a match to TRBD1. Losses at the gene ends were 0 bases for V and 5 bases for J; bases not matched to a gene: 4. CDR3 size: 15 residues. Germline V gene data show CDR1 as SGHDT and CDR2 as YYEEEE. In DNA form, the CDR3 reads TGTGCCAGCAGCTTGGGGACAGGGAGGGATCAGCCCCAGCATTTT. This encodes CASSLGTGRDQPQHF.

The chain couples TRBV7-9 to TRBJ2-5, with TRBD1 matching over 10 bases. This CDR3 region has 15 residues. Germline CDR1 is SEHNR and CDR2 is FQNEAQ (reference sequence). V was pared by 5 bases and J by 2 bases, with 5 bases of the junction left unmatched. The DNA of the CDR3 is TGTGCCAGCAGCCCCCGGGACAGGGGACAAGAGACCCAGTACTTC. Amino acids: CASSPRDRGQETQYF.

The chain is built from TRBV27 and TRBJ2-1; unclear D gene. Trimming took off 1 base at V and 7 bases at J, with 8 bases between the two ends. CDR1 and CDR2 from the germline V gene are MNHEY and SMNVEV (reference sequence). This CDR3 is built from 13 residues. CDR3 DNA: TGTGCCAGCAGTTTATGGGCGGTAAATGAGCAGTTCTTC. Protein sequence: CASSLWAVNEQFF.

V gene TRBV28 combines with J gene TRBJ1-5; 11 bases match TRBD1. The CDR3 sequence is 16 residues long. Trimming took 11 bases from V and 0 from J; bases not matched to a gene: 9. Germline CDR1 reads MDHEN; CDR2 reads SYDVKM. CDR3 coding DNA: TGTGCCGGACGGACAGGGGGCTTTTCTAGCAATCAGCCCCAGCATTTT. Its protein product is CAGRTGGFSSNQPQHF.

There are a few counts of this clonotype. CDR3 sequence reads: CSVKGRGTDTQYF. The CDR3 bases are TGCAGCGTGAAGGGGAGGGGCACAGATACGCAGTATTTT. J is TRBJ2-3 and V is TRBV20-1; the match to TRBD2 covers 7 bases. The CDR3 length is 13 residues. CDR1 and CDR2 (germline): DFQATT, SNEGSKA (reference sequence).

The chain carries TRBV9 and TRBJ1-1; D ambiguous. V was shortened by 1 base and J by 1 base, with 8 bases between the two germline ends. Looked up from germline, CDR1 is SGDLS and CDR2 is YYNGEE. This CDR3 spans 14 amino acids. The DNA for the CDR3 is TGTGCCAGCAGCGTAAGTGGAAAGAACACTGAAGCTTTCTTT. Its protein is CASSVSGKNTEAFF. The whole variable domain, filled in from reference TRBV9 and TRBJ1-1, reads DSGVTQTPKHLITATGQRVTLRCSPRSGDLSVYWYQQSLDQGLQFLIQYYNGEERAKGNILERFSAQQFPDLHSELNLSSLELGDSALYFCASSVSGKNTEAFFGQGTRLTVV.

This clonotype appeared once. The chain links TRBV11-3 to TRBJ2-7; the match to TRBD2 covers 11 bases. The V segment lost 5 bases and the J segment 4 bases; nucleotides outside the gene matches: 7. The CDR3 is 15 residues long. Germline values: CDR1 SGHNT, CDR2 YENEEA. CDR3 coding DNA: TGTGCCAGCAGCCCAACCACTAGCGGGAGTTACGAGCAGTACTTC. Protein sequence: CASSPTTSGSYEQYF. Full variable domain (remainder filled in from reference TRBV11-3 and TRBJ2-7): EAGVVQSPRYKIIEKKQPVAFWCNPISGHNTLYWYLQNLGQGPELLIRYENEEAVDDSQLPKDRFSAERLKGVDSTLKIQPAELGDSAVYLCASSPTTSGSYEQYFGPGTRLTVT.

This chain links TRBV7-9 with TRBJ2-1; TRBD2 aligns across 10 bases. CDR3 length: 15 amino acids. V lost 4 bases and J lost 10; bases outside the gene matches: 10. Germline V CDR1 and CDR2: SEHNR, FQNEAQ (reference sequence). As DNA, the CDR3 is TGTGCCAGCAGCTCCGCTAGCGGGAGAATCATCGAGCAGTTCTTC. It yields the protein CASSSASGRIIEQFF.

This clonotype has a count of ten or more. This sequence joins TRBV7-3 and TRBJ2-7, with 10 positions matching TRBD2. CDR1 is SGHTA and CDR2 is FQGTGA in the germline V gene. The CDR3 sequence is 15 residues long. The V and J ends lost 5 bases and 0 bases, in that order; junction bases with no gene match: 4. For the CDR3, the DNA is TGTGCCAGCAGCCGAGGACTAGCGGCCTCCTACGAGCAGTACTTC. It is translated as CASSRGLAASYEQYF.

The chain carries TRBV19 and TRBJ2-6; D assignment may be TRBD1 or TRBD2 (7 bases each). The CDR3 totals 21 residues. Germline values: CDR1 LNHDA, CDR2 SQIVND (reference sequence). With 3 bases removed from V and 1 base from J, the gap between germline ends came to 25 bases. The CDR3 is CASSMLMGRDSLHSGANVLTF. The CDR3 DNA reads TGTGCCAGTAGTATGTTGATGGGGAGGGACAGCCTACATTCTGGGGCCAACGTCCTGACTTTC.